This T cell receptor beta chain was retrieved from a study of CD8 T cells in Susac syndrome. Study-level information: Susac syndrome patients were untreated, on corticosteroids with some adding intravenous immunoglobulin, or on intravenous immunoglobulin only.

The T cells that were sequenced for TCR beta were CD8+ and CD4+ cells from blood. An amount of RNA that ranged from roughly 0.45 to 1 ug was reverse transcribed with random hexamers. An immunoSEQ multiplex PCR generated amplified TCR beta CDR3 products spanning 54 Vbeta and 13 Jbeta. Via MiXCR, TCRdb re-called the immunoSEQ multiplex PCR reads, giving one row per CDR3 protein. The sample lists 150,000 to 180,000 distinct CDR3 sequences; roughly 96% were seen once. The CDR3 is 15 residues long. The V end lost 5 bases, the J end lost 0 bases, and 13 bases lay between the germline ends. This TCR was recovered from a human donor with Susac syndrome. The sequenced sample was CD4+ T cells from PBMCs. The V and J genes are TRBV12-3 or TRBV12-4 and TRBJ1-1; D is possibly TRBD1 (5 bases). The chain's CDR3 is CASSPTGGVNTEAFF. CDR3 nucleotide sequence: TGTGCCAGCAGTCCGACCGGGGGGGTGAACACTGAAGCTTTCTTT.